The text below deals with one T cell receptor beta chain. These data belong to a study of blood T cell repertoires in COVID-19. Overall study: Samples taken during acute and convalescent COVID-19 were collected in the United States, Italy and Spain. Sources were T cells, B-cell-depleted T cells, or PBMCs; the material itself was cDNA or gDNA.

V lost 7 bases to trimming and J lost 10 bases; unmatched junction nucleotides: 11. Germline CDR1 reads MNHEY; CDR2 reads SVGAGI. This CDR3 has 14 amino acids. Clones were read by immunoSEQ multiplex PCR, and TCRdb kept only the in-frame ones, dropping some. This table holds some 260,000 clones, 88% found once. The chain is built from TRBV6-5 and TRBJ1-4, with TRBD1 matching over 8 bases. Sequences were obtained from peripheral blood. The TCR originated in a human donor in a cohort sampled during active COVID-19. DNA of the CDR3: TGTGCCAGCAAACAAGGACAGGGTGGTGTAAAACTGTTTTTT. Its translation: CASKQGQGGVKLFF.